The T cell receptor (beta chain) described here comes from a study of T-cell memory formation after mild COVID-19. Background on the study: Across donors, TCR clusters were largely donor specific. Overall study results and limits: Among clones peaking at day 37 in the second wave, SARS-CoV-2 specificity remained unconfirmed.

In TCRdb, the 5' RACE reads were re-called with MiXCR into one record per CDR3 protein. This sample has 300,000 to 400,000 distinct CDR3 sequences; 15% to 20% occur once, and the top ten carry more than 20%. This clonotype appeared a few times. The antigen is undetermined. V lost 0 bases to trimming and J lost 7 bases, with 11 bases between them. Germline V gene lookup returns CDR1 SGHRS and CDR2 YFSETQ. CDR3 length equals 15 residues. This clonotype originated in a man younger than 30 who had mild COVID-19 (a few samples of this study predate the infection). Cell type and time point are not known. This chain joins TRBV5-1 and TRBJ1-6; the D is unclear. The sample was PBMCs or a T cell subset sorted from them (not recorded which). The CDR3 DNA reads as TGCGCCAGCAGCTTGGTCTCTCCGGGAAATTCACCCCTCCACTTT. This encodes CASSLVSPGNSPLHF.